These 22 T cell receptor beta chains came from one sample sequenced in a study of cytomegalovirus exposure and HLA in healthy donors. The PCR contained 60 Vbeta and 13 Jbeta primers. Here immunoSEQ multiplex PCR was the method, and the copy in TCRdb shows in-frame clones only, minus some. The sample lists some 91,000 clones, about 78% occurring once. Input material: PBMCs. The source is a man aged 40-50 years in good health and CMV-seronegative.

The V and J genes are TRBV18 and TRBJ1-4, with D unclear. The length of the CDR3 is 12 residues. The V and J ends lost 8 bases and 7 bases respectively, with 11 bases between them. Germline V gives CDR1 KGHSH, CDR2 LQKENI. The CDR3 sequence is CASTEVGEKLFF. The CDR3 nucleotides read TGTGCCAGCACGGAGGTGGGTGAAAAACTGTTTTTT.

A few counts support this clone. The chain uses TRBV27 and TRBJ2-3; 8 positions match TRBD2. Germline CDR1 reads MNHEY; CDR2 reads SMNVEV (reference sequence). V was pared by 3 bases and J by 0 bases, with 5 bases of the junction left unmatched. The CDR3 totals 16 residues. This CDR3 is CASSFLRGGSTDTQYF. For the CDR3, the DNA is TGTGCCAGCAGTTTTCTTCGGGGGGGCAGCACAGATACGCAGTATTTT.

The chain recombines TRBV21-1 with TRBJ1-1; the D segment call TRBD1 is taken from the table without a DNA check. TRBV21-1 is designated a pseudogene. The CDR3 loop spans 15 amino acids. For the CDR3, the DNA is TGTGCCAGCAGCAAAGGGAGGGGGCGACCGTCTTTGGCTTTCTTT. It is translated as CASSKGRGRPSLAFF.

The rearrangement links TRBV6-5 to TRBJ2-1; D might be TRBD1 (6 bases). The CDR3 consists of 14 residues. Germline assignment: CDR1 MNHEY and CDR2 SVGAGI. V dropped 6 bases and J dropped 3 bases, with 12 bases sitting between them. The CDR3 sequence is CASRALDSYNEQFF. As DNA, the CDR3 is TGTGCCAGCAGAGCCTTGGACAGCTACAATGAGCAGTTCTTC.

This clone was observed a single time. One end of the junction is discordant with germline, which a read error may explain. This chain connects TRBV2 to TRBJ2-4; 11 bases map to TRBD2. There are 11 residues in the CDR3. CDR1 and CDR2 from the germline V gene are SNHLY and FYNNEI. In nucleotides, the CDR3 is TGTGCCAGCAGCGTTAGCGGGGGGGTTAACTTC. It specifies CASSVSGGVNF.

This chain uses TRBV11-2 with TRBJ1-4, with 8 nucleotides matching TRBD1. V lost 5 bases and J lost 2; bases outside the gene matches: 4. Germline V CDR1 and CDR2: SGHAT, FQNNGV. This CDR3 has 15 residues. This CDR3 reads CASSPGQATNEKLFF. The CDR3 DNA is TGTGCCAGCAGCCCGGGACAGGCTACTAATGAAAAACTGTTTTTT.

This sequence joins TRBV5-6 and TRBJ2-1; 7 positions match TRBD2. Trimming removed 7 bases from V and 4 bases from J; junction bases left unmatched: 5. From germline, CDR1 is SGHDT and CDR2 YYEEEE. The CDR3 loop spans 13 amino acids. CDR3 sequence: CASGLGGYNEQFF. The CDR3 DNA is TGTGCCAGCGGTCTGGGGGGGTACAATGAGCAGTTCTTC.

The chain is built from TRBV5-1 and TRBJ2-7; perhaps TRBD1 as D (5 bases). V lost 3 bases, J lost 5 bases, and 15 bases lay in between. This CDR3 comprises 14 residues. Germline V CDR1 and CDR2: SGHRS, YFSETQ. CDR3 residues: CASSYDSPSDEQYF. The CDR3 region has the DNA TGCGCCAGCAGCTACGACAGCCCGAGCGACGAGCAGTACTTC.

The chain recombines TRBV18 with TRBJ2-5, with D possibly being TRBD2 (5 bases). The J call may not be correct, given that the DNA end is closer to TRBJ2-7. The CDR3 is 14 residues long. CDR1 and CDR2 from the germline V gene are KGHSH and LQKENI. In nucleotides, the CDR3 is TGTGCCAGCTCACCCTCCGTAGGAGGTTACGAGCAGTACTTC. This gives the protein CASSPSVGGYEQYF.

The chain carries TRBV9 and TRBJ1-1; D perhaps matches TRBD1 (5 bases). This CDR3 has 14 amino acids. The germline CDR1 and CDR2 sequences are SGDLS and YYNGEE. V lost 4 bases and J 5 bases, leaving 15 bases between the germline ends. Written as DNA, the CDR3 is TGTGCCAGCAGCTATGAGCAGGGTAATACTGAAGCTTTCTTT. It yields the protein CASSYEQGNTEAFF.

This clone was seen a single time. In DNA, the CDR3 is TGTGCCAGCAGTTACCGGGACAGGGCTGTATATGAGCAGTTCTTC. Its protein is CASSYRDRAVYEQFF. The rearrangement links TRBV28 to TRBJ2-1, with 9 bases that match TRBD1. Germline values: CDR1 MDHEN, CDR2 SYDVKM. The CDR3 is 15 residues long. The J segment lost 8 bases and the V segment lost 4 bases, leaving 9 bases of the junction unmatched.

The chain employs TRBV2 and TRBJ1-3; 10 positions agree with TRBD1. The V and J ends lost 6 bases and 6 bases, in that order; junction bases with no gene match: 20. Germline CDR1 and CDR2: SNHLY and FYNNEI. The CDR3 contains 19 residues. The CDR3 loop is CASRRGGTGAGESENTIYF. In DNA, the CDR3 is TGTGCCAGCAGGAGGGGGGGGACAGGGGCCGGCGAGAGCGAAAACACCATATATTTT.

This CDR3 is CASSPRTSGDTQYF. The CDR3 DNA reads TGTGCCAGCAGTCCGCGGACTAGCGGAGATACGCAGTATTTT. The chain couples TRBV27 to TRBJ2-3; 10 bases align to TRBD2. Germline assignment: CDR1 MNHEY and CDR2 SMNVEV (reference sequence). Trimming took 5 bases from V and 5 from J; bases not matched to a gene: 4. The CDR3 runs 14 residues.

The chain links TRBV6-4 to TRBJ2-3, with 9 bases lining up with TRBD2. CDR1 and CDR2 from the germline V gene are MRHNA and SNTAGT. Trimming cost V 2 bases and J 7 bases; bases outside gene matches: 7. This CDR3 region has 15 residues. The CDR3 sequence: CASSDGSGSGNTQYF. CDR3 nucleotides: TGTGCCAGCAGTGACGGTAGCGGGAGTGGGAATACGCAGTATTTT.

As concerns this clone: This CDR3 is missing its conserved last phenylalanine or tryptophan, likely due to a read error. The gene calls are TRBV30 and TRBJ1-1, with D possibly matching TRBD1 (6 bases). Trimming removed 8 bases from V and 10 bases from J, with 23 bases in between. Germline values: CDR1 GTSNPN, CDR2 SVGIG (reference sequence). This CDR3 comprises 13 residues. The CDR3 DNA reads TGTGCCGGACACCTCCGGGGGCCCGCGGGAGCTTTCGTT. Encoded protein: CAGHLRGPAGAFV.

The chain has TRBV4-2 and TRBJ2-5; 8 bases align to TRBD1. Gene TRBJ2-7 matches the end of the DNA better, so the J call may be wrong. The CDR3 sequence is 16 residues long. The germline V gene encodes CDR1 LGHNA and CDR2 YNFKEQ. CDR3 sequence reads: CASSQAGGPVTYEQYF. CDR3 in DNA: TGTGCCAGCAGCCAAGCAGGGGGCCCGGTAACCTACGAGCAGTACTTC.

This rearrangement joins TRBV6-5 to TRBJ2-7, with 10 bases that match TRBD2. Looked up from germline, CDR1 is MNHEY and CDR2 is SVGAGI. J lost 4 bases, V lost 6 bases, and 9 bases had no gene match. This CDR3 comprises 15 residues. The CDR3 sequence: CASSQASGGVYEQYF. The CDR3 bases are TGTGCCAGCAGCCAGGCCAGCGGGGGGGTATACGAGCAGTACTTC.

The chain has TRBV5-1 and TRBJ2-5, with 7 bases fitting TRBD2. CDR1 is SGHRS, CDR2 YFSETQ, per germline. This CDR3 spans 14 amino acids. After removal of 4 bases from V and 0 bases from J, the junction contained 3 bases not matched to a gene. In DNA, the CDR3 is TGCGCCAGCAGCCCCGGGGGGAACCAAGAGACCCAGTACTTC. Translation gives CASSPGGNQETQYF.

The V and J genes are TRBV7-9 and TRBJ2-5; no firm D call. V was cut by 2 bases and J by 5 bases, with 6 bases left in between. The CDR3 length is 12 residues. Germline values: CDR1 SEHNR, CDR2 FQNEAQ (reference sequence). The CDR3 loop is CASSLLQETQYF. For the CDR3, the DNA is TGTGCCAGCAGCTTATTGCAGGAGACCCAGTACTTC.

The V and J genes are TRBV5-8 and TRBJ1-1; possibly TRBD1 for D (6 bases). This CDR3 contains 14 residues. V lost 2 bases, J lost 4 bases, and 12 bases lay in between. The germline V gene encodes CDR1 SGHTS and CDR2 YDEGEE. CDR3 bases: TGTGCCAGCAGCTTACTTAGGGGGGGCACTGAAGCTTTCTTT. Protein sequence: CASSLLRGGTEAFF.

The chain carries TRBV11-2 and TRBJ1-1, with 9 bases matching TRBD1. There are 13 residues in the CDR3. Germline CDR1 is SGHAT and CDR2 is FQNNGV. Trimming at V came to 5 bases and at J to 9 bases, leaving 7 bases not matched to a gene. The CDR3 spells CASSTGTGTKAFF. The DNA of the CDR3 is TGTGCCAGCAGCACCGGGACAGGGACCAAAGCTTTCTTT. Variable domain in full (rest from reference TRBV11-2 and TRBJ1-1): EAGVAQSPRYKIIEKRQSVAFWCNPISGHATLYWYQQILGQGPKLLIQFQNNGVVDDSQLPKDRFSAERLKGVDSTLKIQPAKLEDSAVYLCASSTGTGTKAFFGQGTRLTVV.

This clone occurred a few times. The chain employs TRBV6-1 and TRBJ1-6, with D perhaps TRBD1 (5 bases). Trimming cost V 3 bases and J 10 bases, with 19 bases left between them. The CDR3 length is 16 residues. The germline CDR1 and CDR2 sequences are MNHNS and SASEGT. The CDR3 region has the DNA TGTGCCAGCAGTGAGGCGTATGGCAGGGTCGCATCACCCCTCCACTTT. Its translation: CASSEAYGRVASPLHF.